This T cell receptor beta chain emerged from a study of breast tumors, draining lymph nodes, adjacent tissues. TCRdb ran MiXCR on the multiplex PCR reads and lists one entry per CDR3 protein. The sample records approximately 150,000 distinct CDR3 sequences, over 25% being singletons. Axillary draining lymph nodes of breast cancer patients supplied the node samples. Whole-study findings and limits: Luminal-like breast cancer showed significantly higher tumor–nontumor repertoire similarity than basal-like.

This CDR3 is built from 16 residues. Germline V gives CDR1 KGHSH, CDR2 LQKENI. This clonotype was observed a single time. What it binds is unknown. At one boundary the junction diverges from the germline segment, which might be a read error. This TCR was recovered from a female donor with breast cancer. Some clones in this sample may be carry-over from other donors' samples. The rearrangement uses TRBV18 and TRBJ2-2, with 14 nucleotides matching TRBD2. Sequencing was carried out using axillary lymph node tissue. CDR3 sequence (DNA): TGTGCCAGCTCACCGGGACTAGCGGGGGCGGCCGGGGGGCTGTTTTTT. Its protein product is CASSPGLAGAAGGLFF.